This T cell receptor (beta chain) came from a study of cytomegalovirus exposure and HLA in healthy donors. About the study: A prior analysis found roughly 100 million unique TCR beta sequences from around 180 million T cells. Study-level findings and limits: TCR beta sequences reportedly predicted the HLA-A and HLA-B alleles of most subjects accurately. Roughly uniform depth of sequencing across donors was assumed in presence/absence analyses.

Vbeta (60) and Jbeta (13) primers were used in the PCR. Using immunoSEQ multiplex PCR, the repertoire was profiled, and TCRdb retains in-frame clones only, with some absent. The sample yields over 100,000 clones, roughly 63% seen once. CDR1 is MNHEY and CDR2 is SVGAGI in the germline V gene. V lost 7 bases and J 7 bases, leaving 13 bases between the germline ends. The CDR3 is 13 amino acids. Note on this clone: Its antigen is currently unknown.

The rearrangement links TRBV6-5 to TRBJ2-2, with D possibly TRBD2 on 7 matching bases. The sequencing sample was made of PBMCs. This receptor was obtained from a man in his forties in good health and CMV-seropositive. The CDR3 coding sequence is TGTGCCAGCAACGGGGGGCAATACGGGGAGCTGTTTTTT. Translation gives CASNGGQYGELFF.